The 13 T cell receptor beta chains given below trace back to one sample, sequenced in a study of vaccination effects on CD4 cells after COVID-19. Clones were read by immunoSEQ multiplex PCR, and TCRdb kept only the in-frame ones, dropping some. This table has some 70,000 clones, approximately 82% appearing once. These receptors have no known antigen. ViraFEST expansion of antigen-specific CD4+ T cells with viral peptide pools preceded sequencing. Researchers isolated CD4+ T cells once around 11 days of culture had elapsed. The participants, recipients of two vaccine doses, got either BNT162b2 or mRNA-1273. This specimen consisted of CD4+ T cells from PBMCs cultured with HCoV-229E spike peptides, obtained after COVID-19 vaccination. These receptors all come from a human donor who received a COVID-19 vaccine.

The V and J genes are TRBV2 and TRBJ2-5, with TRBD2 matching 8 bases. The germline CDR1 and CDR2 sequences are SNHLY and FYNNEI. The CDR3 covers 12 residues. J was trimmed by 11 bases and V by 9 bases; bases with no gene match: 11. The CDR3 loop reads CASPSGSGTQYF. The CDR3 DNA reads as TGTGCCAGTCCTAGCGGGTCGGGGACTCAGTACTTC.

This clone was counted between two and nine times. V is TRBV5-1 and J is TRBJ2-1; 11 nucleotides align to TRBD1. Germline CDR1 SGHRS, CDR2 YFSETQ. After removal of 4 bases from V and 9 bases from J, the junction contained 9 bases not matched to a gene. The CDR3 runs 15 residues. CDR3: CASSGGTGGYGEQFF. CDR3 coding DNA: TGCGCCAGCAGCGGCGGGACAGGGGGGTACGGTGAGCAGTTCTTC.

This sequence joins TRBV3-1 (or the pseudogene TRBV3-2) and TRBJ2-1, with D maybe TRBD2 (5 bases). This CDR3 has 14 amino acids. V gave up 0 bases and J gave up 15 bases, with 18 bases separating them. Germline V lookup: CDR1 LGHDT, CDR2 YNNKEL (reference sequence). CDR3 in amino acids: CASSQDNRPPTRFF. The CDR3 region has the DNA TGTGCCAGCAGCCAAGATAATCGGCCTCCAACTAGGTTCTTC.

The V call is TRBV24-1, the J call TRBJ2-5, with 7 bases that match TRBD1. Germline CDR1 reads KGHDR; CDR2 reads SFDVKD. The J segment lost 5 bases and the V segment lost 4 bases, leaving 6 bases of the junction unmatched. The CDR3 is 14 amino acids. The CDR3 sequence is CATSDPGRGETQYF. CDR3 DNA sequence: TGTGCCACCAGTGACCCCGGCAGGGGGGAGACCCAGTACTTC.

There are a few counts of this clone. This sequence joins TRBV4-3 and TRBJ1-2; D unclear. V was pared by 4 bases and J by 6 bases, with 15 bases between. CDR1 is LGHNA and CDR2 is YSLEER in the germline V gene. This CDR3 is 14 amino acids long. The CDR3, as DNA: TGCGCCAGCAGCCCGCGGCATGGTTTGGATGGCTACACCTTC. Translation: CASSPRHGLDGYTF.

Written as DNA, the CDR3 is TGTGCCAGCTCACCAACCCCGTCGACAGGGAGAGAGAGCAATGAGCAGTTCTTC. Translated, it gives CASSPTPSTGRESNEQFF. The chain recombines TRBV18 with TRBJ2-1; 7 bases are a match to TRBD1. Trimming removed 2 bases from V and 6 bases from J; junction bases left unmatched: 16. CDR1 and CDR2 (germline): KGHSH, LQKENI. This CDR3 region has 18 residues. The whole variable domain, filled in from reference TRBV18 and TRBJ2-1, reads NAGVMQNPRHLVRRRGQEARLRCSPMKGHSHVYWYRQLPEEGLKFMVYLQKENIIDESGMPKERFSAEFPKEGPSILRIQQVVRGDSAAYFCASSPTPSTGRESNEQFFGPGTRLTVL.

The V call is TRBV6-4, the J call TRBJ1-5; no clear D. This CDR3 region has 14 residues. V lost 3 bases and J lost 7, with 13 bases in between. Germline V gene data show CDR1 as MRHNA and CDR2 as SNTAGT. The CDR3 nucleotides are TGTGCCAGCAGTGAAGAAGGATTTCGGCAGCCCCAGCATTTT. Amino acid sequence: CASSEEGFRQPQHF.

Only a few counts were recorded for this clone. The chain employs TRBV5-1 and TRBJ2-6, with a tentative D call TRBD1 (5 bases). V was pared by 0 bases and J by 2 bases, with 6 bases between. CDR3 size: 15 residues. CDR1 and CDR2 (germline): SGHRS, YFSETQ. CDR3 in amino acids: CASSLGGPGANVLTF. CDR3 sequence (DNA): TGCGCCAGCAGCTTGGGGGGCCCTGGGGCCAACGTCCTGACTTTC.

This rearrangement joins TRBV2 to TRBJ1-5; D is unresolved. V gave up 4 bases and J gave up 0 bases, with 7 bases separating them. Per germline, CDR1 SNHLY and CDR2 FYNNEI. The CDR3 is made up of 14 amino acids. CDR3 nucleotides: TGTGCCAGCAGTGTATACGGTAGCAATCAGCCCCAGCATTTT. It yields the protein CASSVYGSNQPQHF.

V and J are TRBV6-5 and TRBJ1-2; 10 bases are a match to TRBD1. V shed 1 base, J shed 4 bases, and the junction held 3 bases outside the gene matches. Per the germline V gene, CDR1 is MNHEY and CDR2 is SVGAGI. The CDR3 covers 15 residues. CDR3 sequence reads: CASSYLGQGLYGYTF. The CDR3 DNA reads TGTGCCAGCAGTTACTTGGGACAGGGGCTCTATGGCTACACCTTC.

V usage is TRBV6-2 or TRBV6-3 and J usage is TRBJ2-7; weak D call: TRBD2 (6 bases). V lost 5 bases, J lost 5 bases, and 16 bases lay in between. The germline CDR1 and CDR2 sequences are MNHEY and SVGEGT. CDR3 length: 14 residues. CDR3 sequence (DNA): TGTGCCAGCAGTCGGGGTTCAAGGACTAACGAGCAGTACGTC. Translated, it gives CASSRGSRTNEQYV.

The chain carries TRBV10-1 and TRBJ2-1; D gene uncertain. Trimming took 4 bases from V and 0 from J, leaving 13 bases between them. This CDR3 is 16 amino acids long. The germline V gene has CDR1 WNHNN and CDR2 SYGVQD (reference sequence). The CDR3 is CASSGLKAGSYNEQFF. The CDR3 bases are TGCGCCAGCAGTGGACTTAAGGCCGGCTCCTACAATGAGCAGTTCTTC.

This clone was counted a single time. This chain joins TRBV5-1 and TRBJ2-2; D perhaps matches TRBD1 (7 bases). The CDR3 runs to 14 residues. Trimming took 3 bases from V and 5 from J, leaving 11 bases between them. Germline CDR1 reads SGHRS; CDR2 reads YFSETQ. The CDR3 nucleotides are TGCGCCAGCAGCTGGGGGGACAGAACCGGGGAGCTGTTTTTT. Amino acids: CASSWGDRTGELFF.